The 17 T cell receptor beta chains below all came from one sample that was sequenced in a study of shared clonotypes between healthy human individuals. Measured with immunoSEQ multiplex PCR; TCRdb has only the in-frame clones, and not every one. The sample includes around 750,000 clones, around 74% of them seen just once. Material: memory CD4+ T cells sorted from blood. Documented subset: CD45RA-negative fraction. The receptors here all came from a woman in her 30s in good health.

This clone turned up a few times. V is TRBV10-2 and J is TRBJ1-2; D unresolved. This CDR3 contains 14 residues. Trimming cost V 2 bases and J 2 bases, with 9 bases left between them. Per the germline V gene, CDR1 is WSHSY and CDR2 is SAAADI. The CDR3 DNA reads as TGCGCCAGCAGTGAGGCGGGGATCAACTATGGCTACACCTTC. Its protein is CASSEAGINYGYTF.

The V gene is TRBV29-1, the J gene TRBJ1-1; the match to TRBD1 covers 8 bases. The CDR3 sequence is 13 residues long. The germline V gene has CDR1 SQVTM and CDR2 ANQGSEA. Losses at the gene ends were 7 bases for V and 4 bases for J; bases not matched to a gene: 8. The CDR3 sequence is CSAIGQGGTEAFF. In nucleotides, the CDR3 is TGCAGCGCCATCGGACAGGGCGGCACTGAAGCTTTCTTT. Complete variable domain (other parts from reference TRBV29-1 and TRBJ1-1): SAVISQKPSRDICQRGTSLTIQCQVDSQVTMMFWYRQQPGQSLTLIATANQGSEATYESGFVIDKFPISRPNLTFSTLTVSNMSPEDSSIYLCSAIGQGGTEAFFGQGTRLTVV.

This clone has more than one count but fewer than ten. The chain joins TRBV2 to TRBJ2-7; D unresolved. The CDR3 covers 15 residues. The germline V and J ends were trimmed by 6 bases and 1 base, with 16 bases remaining between them. Germline loops: CDR1 SNHLY, CDR2 FYNNEI. The CDR3 bases are TGTGCCAGCAGAGGTATCCGTTCATCTTCCTACGAGCAGTACTTC. Amino acids: CASRGIRSSSYEQYF.

The chain recombines TRBV28 with TRBJ2-1, with 9 bases fitting TRBD2. The junction had 4 bases not matched to a gene; V was cut back by 5 bases and J by 2 bases. CDR1 is MDHEN, CDR2 SYDVKM, per germline. The CDR3 is 15 residues long. The CDR3 DNA sequence: TGTGCCAGCAGTCCCGCGGGAGGGCCCTACAATGAGCAGTTCTTC. Protein: CASSPAGGPYNEQFF. Variable domain in full (rest from reference TRBV28 and TRBJ2-1): DVKVTQSSRYLVKRTGEKVFLECVQDMDHENMFWYRQDPGLGLRLIYFSYDVKMKEKGDIPEGYSVSREKKERFSLILESASTNQTSMYLCASSPAGGPYNEQFFGPGTRLTVL.

This chain connects TRBV5-1 to TRBJ2-3; D possibly matches TRBD1 or TRBD2 (5 bases each). This CDR3 is built from 16 residues. Germline V gene lookup returns CDR1 SGHRS and CDR2 YFSETQ. Trimming pared 0 bases from V and 2 bases from J, leaving 13 bases between. CDR3 sequence reads: CASSLAAEGLTDTQYF. CDR3 sequence (DNA): TGCGCCAGCAGCTTGGCCGCCGAGGGGCTCACAGATACGCAGTATTTT. Full variable domain (outside the CDR3, taken from reference TRBV5-1 and TRBJ2-3): KAGVTQTPRYLIKTRGQQVTLSCSPISGHRSVSWYQQTPGQGLQFLFEYFSETQRNKGNFPGRFSGRQFSNSRSEMNVSTLELGDSALYLCASSLAAEGLTDTQYFGPGTRLTVL.

The rearrangement joins TRBV11-2 to TRBJ1-1, with D unresolved. Germline loops: CDR1 SGHAT, CDR2 FQNNGV. Trimming cost V 4 bases and J 2 bases, with 17 bases left between them. The CDR3 consists of 16 residues. The CDR3 sequence: CASSSGAMDRNTEAFF. The CDR3 DNA reads as TGTGCCAGCAGCTCCGGAGCCATGGACCGTAACACTGAAGCTTTCTTT.

This chain joins TRBV2 and TRBJ1-5; D is perhaps TRBD1 (5 bases). V lost 4 bases, J lost 5 bases, and 9 bases lay in between. Germline CDR1 SNHLY, CDR2 FYNNEI. CDR3 size: 13 residues. CDR3 region: CASSVTGHQPQHF. CDR3 DNA sequence: TGTGCCAGCAGTGTGACGGGACATCAGCCCCAGCATTTT.

The rearrangement uses TRBV14 and TRBJ2-7, with D possibly matching TRBD1 (6 bases). CDR3 length: 15 amino acids. Trimming took 2 bases from V and 2 from J, leaving 13 bases between them. The germline gives CDR1 SGHDN, CDR2 FVKESK. CDR3 sequence: CASSQLSRGTYEQYF. Written as DNA, the CDR3 is TGTGCCAGCAGCCAACTCTCTAGGGGGACCTACGAGCAGTACTTC.

CDR3 loop: CASSFSVTAYNEQFF. The DNA of the CDR3 is TGTGCCAGCAGTTTTTCGGTCACTGCCTACAATGAGCAGTTCTTC. The chain links TRBV28 to TRBJ2-1; D gene ambiguous. V shed 3 bases and J shed 2 bases, with 11 bases lying between them. Per germline, CDR1 MDHEN and CDR2 SYDVKM. This CDR3 is built from 15 residues.

The chain employs TRBV20-1 and TRBJ1-1, with D possibly TRBD1 on 5 matching bases. Looked up from germline, CDR1 is DFQATT and CDR2 is SNEGSKA (reference sequence). V was clipped by 4 bases and J by 12 bases, with 15 bases between them. The CDR3 runs to 11 residues. CDR3 residues: CSAKGVLGSFF. In nucleotides, the CDR3 is TGCAGTGCTAAAGGGGTCCTTGGATCTTTCTTT.

As for this clone: This specimen includes other DNA sequences encoding the same CDR3. The V call is TRBV6-5, the J call TRBJ2-5, with 7 bases fitting TRBD1. The J call may be incorrect, as the DNA end agrees better with TRBJ2-7. Per germline, CDR1 MNHEY and CDR2 SVGAGI. The length of the CDR3 is 14 residues. CDR3 coding DNA: TGTGCCAGCAGCTTCACAGGGGACCCCTACGAGCAGTACTTC. This encodes CASSFTGDPYEQYF.

This clone was seen only a few times. This chain connects TRBV5-1 to TRBJ1-4; perhaps TRBD1 as D (5 bases). From germline, CDR1 is SGHRS and CDR2 YFSETQ. The V end was cut by 4 bases, the J end by 3 bases, with 13 bases between. The CDR3 has 15 amino acids. The CDR3 nucleotides read TGCGCCAGCAGCATGGGGGTTTTAGCTAATGAAAAACTGTTTTTT. This gives the protein CASSMGVLANEKLFF.

This clone appeared a single time. This sequence joins TRBV19 and TRBJ2-1, with D maybe TRBD2 (7 bases). V was shortened by 4 bases and J by 2 bases, with 15 bases between the two germline ends. The CDR3 loop spans 16 amino acids. The germline V gene has CDR1 LNHDA and CDR2 SQIVND (reference sequence). As DNA, the CDR3 is TGTGCCAGTAGTACGGACAGCGGGGTCCCCTACAATGAGCAGTTCTTC. It is translated as CASSTDSGVPYNEQFF.

V gene TRBV25-1 combines with J gene TRBJ2-1; TRBD1 matches 7 bases. Unmatched junction bases numbered 3, after V lost 2 bases and J lost 8 bases. CDR1 and CDR2 (germline): MGHDK, SYGVNS. This CDR3 contains 13 residues. The CDR3 nucleotides are TGTGCCAGCAGTGAAACAGGGGTCCATGAGCAGTTCTTC. This encodes CASSETGVHEQFF.

This clone was counted a few times. The V gene is TRBV7-2, the J gene TRBJ1-2; 7 nucleotides match TRBD1. The J segment lost 7 bases and the V segment lost 4 bases, leaving 6 bases of the junction unmatched. The CDR3 has 13 residues. In germline, CDR1 is SGHTA, CDR2 FQGNSA. The CDR3: CASSYHRGSGYTF. The CDR3 nucleotides read TGTGCCAGCAGCTACCACAGGGGTTCTGGCTACACCTTC.

This clone turned up a few times. The gene calls are TRBV14 and TRBJ1-1, with D possibly being TRBD1 (5 bases). Germline values: CDR1 SGHDN, CDR2 FVKESK. CDR3 size: 16 residues. V shed 1 base and J shed 5 bases, with 17 bases lying between them. CDR3 DNA: TGTGCCAGCAGCCAAGGACAGAGGCCGTGGTGGACTGAAGCTTTCTTT. This gives the protein CASSQGQRPWWTEAFF.

As regards this clone: Other nucleotide sequences from this sample produce the same CDR3. This chain links TRBV7-2 with TRBJ2-1, with TRBD2 as a possible D gene (5 bases). Germline assignment: CDR1 SGHTA and CDR2 FQGNSA. Trimming pared 2 bases from V and 2 bases from J, leaving 10 bases between. The CDR3 is 15 amino acids. The CDR3 protein is CASSLLALTYNEQFF. CDR3 sequence (DNA): TGTGCCAGCAGCTTACTAGCTTTGACCTACAATGAGCAGTTCTTC.